This TCR beta chain is from a study of T cells in Graves' hyperthyroidism and ophthalmopathy. This clonotype was seen at least ten times. Amplified regions were TCR beta CDR3 sequences from RNA transcripts. First-round RT-PCR targeting the TCR CDR3 was performed with the HTBI primer set. One entry per CDR3 protein results from TCRdb running MiXCR on the multiplex PCR reads. Altogether some 600,000 distinct CDR3 sequences are present, 14% being singletons, with the ten largest covering almost 6%. The germline V gene has CDR1 LNHDA and CDR2 SQIVND (reference sequence). This CDR3 comprises 13 residues. V was cut by 3 bases and J by 4 bases, with 9 bases left in between.

V and J are TRBV19 and TRBJ2-5; D is uncertain. Sample: blood. The receptor was derived from a woman aged 25 to 39 with Graves' hyperthyroidism that later progressed to Graves' ophthalmopathy. DNA for the CDR3: TGTGCCAGTAGTATTACTTCGGTAGAGACCCAGTACTTC. Translation: CASSITSVETQYF.